Shown below are 8 T cell receptor beta chains from a single sample sequenced in a study of vaccination and CD4 T cells after COVID-19. Treatment meaning: approximately nine-day PBMC culture with coronavirus spike peptide pools or control peptides (ViraFEST assay). With the Oncomine TCR Beta short-read assay, DNA from cultured CD4+ T cells was sequenced. TCRdb called the PCR reads again in MiXCR, with one record for every CDR3 protein. Of 13,000 to 15,000 distinct CDR3 sequences listed, less than 55% are singletons. These receptors' targets are unknown. Sequenced: CD4+ T cells from blood, cultured in vitro. The origin of the receptors is a human donor who had recovered from COVID-19.

This rearrangement joins TRBV6-4 to TRBJ2-1; D is perhaps TRBD1 (6 bases). CDR1 is MRHNA and CDR2 is SNTAGT in the germline V gene. Trimming pared 3 bases from V and 10 bases from J, leaving 10 bases between. The CDR3 runs to 12 residues. CDR3 DNA: TGTGCCAGCAGTGATTATAGGGGGGAGCAGTTCTTC. It codes for CASSDYRGEQFF.

The chain is built from TRBV6-5 and TRBJ1-6; 7 bases line up with TRBD1. This CDR3 is 16 amino acids long. Germline assignment: CDR1 MNHEY and CDR2 SVGAGI. The trim removed 2 bases at V and 7 bases at J, leaving 8 bases unmatched. This CDR3 is CASSYRSETGNSPLHF. The DNA for the CDR3 is TGTGCCAGCAGTTACCGCAGCGAGACAGGGAATTCACCCCTCCACTTT.

The V call is TRBV20-1, the J call TRBJ1-1, with 11 bases aligning to TRBD1. V lost 5 bases and J lost 4; bases outside the gene matches: 3. This CDR3 is 13 amino acids long. Germline V CDR1 and CDR2: DFQATT, SNEGSKA (reference sequence). The CDR3: CSAGGTGGTEAFF. CDR3 DNA sequence: TGCAGTGCTGGTGGGACAGGGGGCACTGAAGCTTTCTTT.

This clonotype was counted between two and nine times. The rearrangement joins TRBV6-1 to TRBJ2-4, with D possibly matching TRBD1 (6 bases). The CDR3 has 18 residues. The V end lost 8 bases, the J end lost 2 bases, and 25 bases lay between the germline ends. Per germline, CDR1 MNHNS and CDR2 SASEGT. This CDR3 is CASRYPLTGTESKNIQYF. The CDR3 bases are TGTGCCAGCCGATATCCGCTGACAGGAACCGAATCCAAAAACATTCAGTACTTC.

This chain joins TRBV6-4 and TRBJ2-1, with 7 bases fitting TRBD2. The germline V gene has CDR1 MRHNA and CDR2 SNTAGT. Losses at the gene ends were 2 bases for V and 1 base for J; bases not matched to a gene: 5. The CDR3 contains 16 residues. In nucleotides, the CDR3 is TGTGCCAGCAGTGACAGAGCGGGGTTGTCCTACAATGAGCAGTTCTTC. This encodes CASSDRAGLSYNEQFF.

The chain recombines TRBV6-1 with TRBJ1-4; maybe TRBD1 (5 bases). The germline V gene encodes CDR1 MNHNS and CDR2 SASEGT. The CDR3 is 14 residues long. V was clipped by 1 base and J by 7 bases, with 10 bases between them. The CDR3 region has the DNA TGTGCCAGCAGTGAAGGCCAGGGTGGTGAAAAACTGTTTTTT. Translation gives CASSEGQGGEKLFF.

The chain employs TRBV28 and TRBJ2-7; tentatively, D is TRBD2 (5 bases). Germline V gives CDR1 MDHEN, CDR2 SYDVKM. Deletions cut 6 bases from V and 3 bases from J, with 9 bases between. There are 12 residues in the CDR3. CDR3 DNA sequence: TGTGCCAGCAGCCGGGAAGTCTACGAGCAGTACTTC. Amino acids: CASSREVYEQYF.

The chain employs TRBV5-4 and TRBJ2-1; 8 bases fit TRBD2. Germline V lookup: CDR1 SGHNT, CDR2 YYREEE (reference sequence). The CDR3 covers 16 residues. V gave up 7 bases and J gave up 7 bases; unmatched junction bases: 16. The CDR3 here is CASSSPAGASRNEQFF. For the CDR3, the DNA is TGTGCCAGCTCCTCCCCAGCGGGAGCTAGTAGGAATGAGCAGTTCTTC.